A selection of T cell receptor beta chains follows, all from one sample in a study of T cell responses to AZD1222 COVID-19 vaccine. Clones were sequenced by immunoSEQ multiplex PCR, and TCRdb holds only the in-frame ones, with some missing. The data show approximately 150,000 clones, under 95% seen once. This specimen consisted of peripheral blood, obtained on day 0 of MenACWY control vaccination. The source of these receptors is an adult in good health. The CDR3 runs from the conserved cysteine through the conserved F or W. Fields, in order: J gene, V gene, D gene, clone size, CDR3 DNA, CDR3 protein. A D gene is named only where the DNA matches it firmly. Size is omitted from some rows. Given values are once, few, many or a class for expanded clones.

J: TRBJ2-2; V: TRBV7-2; D: .; size: .; DNA: TGTGCCAGCAACGACCGGGGGCGGGGCACCGGGGAGCTGTTTTTT; CDR3: CASNDRGRGTGELFF
J: TRBJ1-2; V: TRBV19; D: .; size: .; DNA: TGTGCCAGTAACCTCGGGAGACCATATGGCTACATCTTC; CDR3: CASNLGRPYGYIF
J: TRBJ2-2; V: TRBV5-4; D: TRBD2; size: .; DNA: TGTGCCAGCAGCCTAGCGGGAGTGGCCGGGGAGCTGTTTTTT; CDR3: CASSLAGVAGELFF
J: TRBJ2-1; V: TRBV19; D: .; size: .; DNA: TGTGCCAGTAGTCTCCGCTCCTACAATGAGCAGTTCTTC; CDR3: CASSLRSYNEQFF
J: TRBJ1-2; V: TRBV15; D: TRBD1; size: .; DNA: TGTGCCACCAGCAGAGATCGGGGACAGGGGGGCTATGGCTACACCTTC; CDR3: CATSRDRGQGGYGYTF
J: TRBJ2-7; V: TRBV7-8; D: TRBD2; size: .; DNA: TGTGCCAGCAGCTTAGAATTAGGACTAGCGGGGCCTTCCGTCGAGCAGTACTTC; CDR3: CASSLELGLAGPSVEQYF
J: TRBJ1-1; V: TRBV6-5; D: .; size: .; DNA: TGTGCCAGCAGTCCCGGGACATACTTGAACACTGAAGCTTTCTTT; CDR3: CASSPGTYLNTEAFF
J: TRBJ1-3; V: TRBV19; D: .; size: few; DNA: TGTGCCAGTAGTATCCAGGGAAGAAGCTCTGGAAACACCATATATTTT; CDR3: CASSIQGRSSGNTIYF
J: TRBJ2-5; V: TRBV7-2; D: TRBD2; size: .; DNA: TGTGCCAGCAGCGTCCAGACTAGCGGGAGTGGAGAGACCCAGTACTTC; CDR3: CASSVQTSGSGETQYF
J: TRBJ2-7; V: TRBV11-2; D: .; size: .; DNA: TGTGCCAGCAGGTCGAGGAGTGGCTGGGGGGAGCAGTACTTC; CDR3: CASRSRSGWGEQYF
J: TRBJ2-7; V: TRBV27; D: TRBD1; size: .; DNA: TGTGCCAGCAGTCCCGGGACAGGGAACTACGAGCAGTACTTC; CDR3: CASSPGTGNYEQYF